A single sample gave rise to the 13 T cell receptor beta chains below, sequenced in a study of T-cell memory formation after mild COVID-19. MiXCR, applied by TCRdb to the 5' RACE reads, yields one record per CDR3 protein. This sample yields roughly 100,000 distinct CDR3 sequences, of which approximately 17% are seen a single time; 25% to 30% belongs to the top ten. The sample was PBMCs or a T cell subset sorted from them (not recorded which). Receptor source: an adult woman who had mild COVID-19 (a few samples of this study predate the infection). Cell type and time point are not known.

The chain has TRBV4-1 and TRBJ2-1; D remains unclear. The CDR3 extends over 11 amino acids. CDR1 MGHRA and CDR2 YSYEKL come from the germline V gene. The V and J ends lost 4 bases and 5 bases respectively, with 3 bases between them. The CDR3 loop reads CASSRNNEQFF. The CDR3 DNA sequence: TGCGCCAGCAGCCGGAACAATGAGCAGTTCTTC.

This clonotype showed up many times. The rearrangement links TRBV29-1 to TRBJ2-1, with a weak D call TRBD1 (6 bases). Germline V CDR1 and CDR2: SQVTM, ANQGSEA. The CDR3 has 15 amino acids. The V gene lost 1 base and the J gene lost 4 bases, with 14 bases spanning the gap. CDR3 sequence (DNA): TGCAGCGTTGAAGGGGACACCCACGGGTACAATGAGCAGTTCTTC. Residues: CSVEGDTHGYNEQFF.

This clonotype was found a few times. The genes are TRBV6-6 and TRBJ2-5, with TRBD1 as a possible D gene (6 bases). Between the trimmed V and J ends, which lost 7 bases and 2 bases, there was a span of 14 bases. From germline, CDR1 is MNHNY and CDR2 SVGAGI (reference sequence). CDR3 length: 14 amino acids. The CDR3 here is CASTQVGQQETQYF. CDR3 coding DNA: TGTGCCAGCACCCAAGTGGGACAACAAGAGACCCAGTACTTC.

The chain has TRBV7-9 and TRBJ2-7; no firm D call. CDR3 length: 12 residues. Per germline, CDR1 SEHNR and CDR2 FQNEAQ (reference sequence). The V end lost 5 bases, the J end lost 3 bases, and 8 bases lay between the germline ends. CDR3: CASSRASYEQYF. The CDR3 bases are TGTGCCAGCAGCCGAGCTAGCTACGAGCAGTACTTC.

CDR3 amino acids: CSAREADRGLDIQYF. The DNA of the CDR3 is TGCAGTGCTAGAGAAGCCGACAGGGGGCTGGACATTCAGTACTTC. V gene TRBV20-1 combines with J gene TRBJ2-4; 10 bases align to TRBD1. Losses at the gene ends were 0 bases for V and 8 bases for J; bases not matched to a gene: 7. The CDR3 is 15 residues long. CDR1 is DFQATT, CDR2 SNEGSKA, per germline (reference sequence).

This rearrangement joins TRBV20-1 to TRBJ2-5; 7 nucleotides align to TRBD2. Germline loops: CDR1 DFQATT, CDR2 SNEGSKA (reference sequence). The CDR3 loop spans 15 amino acids. V was pared by 6 bases and J by 0 bases, with 10 bases of the junction left unmatched. The CDR3 sequence: CSAEEGGGDQETQYF. The DNA of the CDR3 is TGCAGTGCCGAAGAAGGTGGGGGGGACCAAGAGACCCAGTACTTC.

This clonotype appeared a few times. The chain carries TRBV9 and TRBJ1-1, with TRBD1 matching 7 bases. Unmatched junction bases numbered 5, after V lost 3 bases and J lost 0 bases. Looked up from germline, CDR1 is SGDLS and CDR2 is YYNGEE. The CDR3 covers 15 residues. The DNA for the CDR3 is TGTGCCAGCAGCGCCTCCGGGACAGTGAACACTGAAGCTTTCTTT. Protein product: CASSASGTVNTEAFF.

This clonotype was counted between two and nine times. The chain combines TRBV2 with TRBJ2-7; D gene uncertain. CDR3 length: 13 residues. Looked up from germline, CDR1 is SNHLY and CDR2 is FYNNEI. The V end was cut by 5 bases, the J end by 6 bases, with 14 bases between. CDR3 sequence: CASSRPDKGEQYF. CDR3 DNA: TGTGCCAGCAGTAGGCCCGACAAGGGCGAGCAGTACTTC.

This clonotype was seen repeatedly, ten times or more. This chain connects TRBV3-1 to TRBJ2-1; D is possibly TRBD2 (6 bases). V lost 6 bases, J lost 5 bases, and 20 bases lay in between. Germline assignment: CDR1 LGHDT and CDR2 YNNKEL (reference sequence). The CDR3 has 16 residues. The CDR3 DNA sequence: TGTGCCAGCAGGAGAACTAGCATCTTGGGGGACAATGAGCAGTTCTTC. Protein sequence: CASRRTSILGDNEQFF.

This clonotype was picked up a small number of times. The gene calls are TRBV19 and TRBJ2-7; TRBD2 aligns across 12 bases. J lost 6 bases, V lost 5 bases, and 8 bases had no gene match. This CDR3 has 15 amino acids. Germline values: CDR1 LNHDA, CDR2 SQIVND (reference sequence). The CDR3 coding sequence is TGTGCCAGTAGTCCATCTAGCGGGAGGGCCGGCGAGCAGTACTTC. This sequence encodes CASSPSSGRAGEQYF.

This chain links TRBV11-1 with TRBJ2-3, with TRBD1 identical over 8 bases. V lost 3 bases and J lost 2; bases outside the gene matches: 16. This CDR3 has 19 amino acids. Per germline, CDR1 SGHAT and CDR2 FQDESV (reference sequence). This chain's CDR3 is CASSFYPGTGYGDTDTQYF. DNA for the CDR3: TGTGCCAGCAGCTTCTATCCCGGGACAGGCTATGGGGACACAGATACGCAGTATTTT.

The chain employs TRBV5-1 and TRBJ1-2; no definite D call. The V and J ends lost 1 base and 3 bases respectively, with 10 bases between them. Germline V lookup: CDR1 SGHRS, CDR2 YFSETQ. This CDR3 has 14 amino acids. The CDR3 bases are TGCGCCAGCAGCTTGTCCACGGACGACTATGGCTACACCTTC. Residues: CASSLSTDDYGYTF.

This clonotype was seen more than once but under ten times. The rearrangement joins TRBV12-3 or TRBV12-4 to TRBJ2-1; tentatively, D is TRBD1 or TRBD2 (6 bases each). The CDR3 has 12 amino acids. V lost 11 bases and J 7 bases, leaving 15 bases between the germline ends. The CDR3 DNA reads TGTGCCCTCGGGGGCAGGGGAAATGAGCAGTTCTTC. Translating gives CALGGRGNEQFF.